A selection of T cell receptor beta chains follows, all from one sample in a study of shared clonotypes between healthy human individuals. Data came from immunoSEQ multiplex PCR; TCRdb stores just in-frame clones and leaves some out. The table shows 2 million to 2.5 million clones, with roughly 95% occurring only once. The sequencing sample was made of naive CD4+ T cells sorted from blood. The receptor set was obtained from a man younger than 35 in good health. Each CDR3 is given without its conserved first and last residue.

V gene	J gene	CDR3 protein
TRBV6-4	TRBJ2-5	ASSDTLAGGLHQETQY
TRBV9	TRBJ1-2	ASSVDPSANYGYT
TRBV9	TRBJ2-7	ASSPHSRDYEQY
TRBV10-1	TRBJ2-7	ASSPGHEQY
TRBV28	TRBJ1-2	ASSLGQGYGYT
TRBV7-2	TRBJ2-3	ASSLGWGGSFADTQY
TRBV6-4	TRBJ2-2	ASSRDINTGELF
TRBV30	TRBJ1-2	AWSVRNSYGYT
TRBV29-1	TRBJ1-2	SVELGNYGYT
TRBV6-1	TRBJ2-2	ASSEEVELF
TRBV6-1	TRBJ2-7	ASSEFGGYVYEQY
TRBV4-3	TRBJ2-2	ASSQEQKVTGELF
TRBV29-1	TRBJ1-1	SVGRQVNTEAF
TRBV11-3	TRBJ2-7	ASSQGPTSEQY
TRBV6-5	TRBJ1-6	ASSYSKGTYNSPLH
TRBV10-3	TRBJ2-1	AITASTNEQF
TRBV5-4	TRBJ2-7	ASSLLPSADYEQY
TRBV6-5	TRBJ2-5	ASSYTGVSAVTQY
TRBV28	TRBJ1-2	ASSLRQGYGYT
TRBV6-5	TRBJ1-6	ASSYSDRGQSPLH
TRBV5-1	TRBJ2-7	ASSLAPGQGTYEQY
TRBV9	TRBJ2-1	ASSVAGVYNEQF
TRBV6-5	TRBJ1-2	ASRPTGAGYGYT
TRBV10-3	TRBJ2-1	AISESTPLTYNEQF
TRBV7-6	TRBJ1-4	ASSAGGTNEKLF
TRBV5-1	TRBJ1-2	ASSLELAASYGYT
TRBV4-3	TRBJ1-2	ASSQDGGTNYGYT
TRBV30	TRBJ2-3	AWSVAPSGGTDTQY
TRBV30	TRBJ1-5	AWEGIGQGGNQPQH
TRBV7-2	TRBJ2-3	ASSLDRDTQY
TRBV30	TRBJ1-1	AWSVSSLPNTEAF
TRBV9	TRBJ2-3	ASTTSPGQGNTDTQY
TRBV2	TRBJ1-2	ASSDDTANYGYT
TRBV6-6	TRBJ2-1	ASLHGRSYNEQF
TRBV28	TRBJ1-2	ASRLTGNYGYT
TRBV5-1	TRBJ2-5	ASSLEGTTTHQY
TRBV7-8	TRBJ2-1	ASSFVGASEQF
TRBV2	TRBJ2-7	ASTPWLAPRRY
TRBV5-4	TRBJ2-5	ASYVQRDQETQY
TRBV15	TRBJ2-7	ATSSGGSSYEQY
TRBV6-6	TRBJ2-2	ASSFPRQGGVGELF
TRBV7-9	TRBJ1-3	ASSLRTDGNTIY
TRBV30	TRBJ1-3	AWSPTGNTIY
TRBV28	TRBJ2-3	ASSGNRPGQGADTQY
TRBV5-4	TRBJ1-4	ASSLDNNEKLF
TRBV19	TRBJ2-1	ASSLHELDNEQF
TRBV6-1	TRBJ1-2	ASTLGQTYGYT
TRBV5-6	TRBJ2-7	ASSVTGPAYEQY
TRBV19	TRBJ2-7	ASSIRTQSSYEQY
TRBV11-2	TRBJ2-4	ASREAKNIQY
TRBV18	TRBJ1-2	ASSPSQAGGGYGYT
TRBV6-1	TRBJ1-3	ASTLSFSGNTIY
TRBV7-2	TRBJ1-3	ASSRRAEGPGNTIY
TRBV2	TRBJ1-1	ASSVQVQAF
TRBV5-4	TRBJ1-6	ASSYRAKGDYNSPLH
TRBV6-5	TRBJ2-1	ASSYWTGEQF
TRBV18	TRBJ2-2	ASSGQGATGELF